These T cell receptor beta chains were read from a single sample in a study of blood T cell repertoires in COVID-19. The repertoire was sequenced with immunoSEQ multiplex PCR; TCRdb's copy has only in-frame clones and lacks some. This table holds 250,000 to 350,000 clones, roughly 89% found once. The source material was PBMCs or T cells enriched from blood (not recorded which). The receptors come from a woman aged 18-29 years who had recovered from COVID-19. CDR3s include the opening cysteine and the closing phenylalanine or tryptophan. Each record gives: D gene, V gene, CDR3 length, CDR3 protein. D genes are given only for firm matches.

d_call: TRBD1; v_call: TRBV9; cdr3_length: 14; cdr3_aa: CASSGAGGAYEQYF
d_call: TRBD2; v_call: TRBV3-1/TRBV3-2; cdr3_length: 17; cdr3_aa: CASSQDETSSGRYEQYF
d_call: TRBD2; v_call: TRBV9; cdr3_length: 17; cdr3_aa: CASSSSPGLADTGELFF
d_call: TRBD1; v_call: TRBV28; cdr3_length: 14; cdr3_aa: CASRDRVAKNIQYF
d_call: -; v_call: TRBV9; cdr3_length: 14; cdr3_aa: CASSGGLNTGELFF
d_call: -; v_call: TRBV11-1; cdr3_length: 15; cdr3_aa: CASRVDRRNTGELFF
d_call: -; v_call: TRBV6-2/TRBV6-3; cdr3_length: 13; cdr3_aa: CASSYHLDYGYTF
d_call: -; v_call: TRBV20-1; cdr3_length: 10; cdr3_aa: CRGGSTEAFF
d_call: TRBD2; v_call: TRBV9; cdr3_length: 16; cdr3_aa: CASSGIAGGTYNEQFF
d_call: TRBD2; v_call: TRBV3-1/TRBV3-2; cdr3_length: 19; cdr3_aa: CASSPPWSGRAWDSYEQYF
d_call: TRBD2; v_call: TRBV15; cdr3_length: 16; cdr3_aa: CATSRWGLAGENEQYF
d_call: TRBD2; v_call: TRBV5-1; cdr3_length: 16; cdr3_aa: CASSPLASGGKETQYF
d_call: TRBD1; v_call: TRBV6-2/TRBV6-3; cdr3_length: 16; cdr3_aa: CASSHKYRGRLNEQFF
d_call: -; v_call: TRBV14; cdr3_length: 13; cdr3_aa: CASSQTRGTEAFF
d_call: -; v_call: TRBV10-3; cdr3_length: 15; cdr3_aa: CAISAAVLPGNTIYF
d_call: TRBD2; v_call: TRBV19; cdr3_length: 14; cdr3_aa: CASSSAGGPYEQYF
d_call: TRBD2; v_call: TRBV10-3; cdr3_length: 17; cdr3_aa: CAISLTSGPGGSYEQYF